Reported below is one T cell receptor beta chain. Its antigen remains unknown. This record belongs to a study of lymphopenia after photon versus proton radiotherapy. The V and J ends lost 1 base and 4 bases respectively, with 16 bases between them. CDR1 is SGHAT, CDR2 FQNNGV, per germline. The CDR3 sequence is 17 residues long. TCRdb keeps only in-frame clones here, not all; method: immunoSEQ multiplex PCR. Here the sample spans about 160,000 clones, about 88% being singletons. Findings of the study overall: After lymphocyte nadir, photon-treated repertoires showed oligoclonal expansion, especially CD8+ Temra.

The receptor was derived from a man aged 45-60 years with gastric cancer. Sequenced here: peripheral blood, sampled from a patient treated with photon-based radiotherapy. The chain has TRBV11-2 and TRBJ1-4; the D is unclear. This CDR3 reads CASSLVGSGYFNEKLFF. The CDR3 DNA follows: TGTGCCAGCAGCTTAGTGGGGTCCGGCTATTTTAATGAAAAACTGTTTTTT.